This entry describes one TCR beta chain. V shed 0 bases and J 1 base; nucleotides not matched to a gene: 3. Germline values: CDR1 SGHDT, CDR2 YYEEEE. The CDR3 length is 16 residues. This entry is derived from a study of T cell changes during pregnancy in multiple sclerosis. Profiling relied on immunoSEQ multiplex PCR, and the TCRdb table lists in-frame clones only, not all of them. The sample records 35,000 to 55,000 clones, around 92% being singletons. This receptor was obtained from a female donor with multiple sclerosis, enrolled in a pregnancy study. V gene TRBV5-6 combines with J gene TRBJ2-4; 8 nucleotides align to TRBD2. The starting material was peripheral blood, obtained in the third trimester of pregnancy. The CDR3 loop is CASSLGSGGAKNIQYF. The CDR3 DNA reads as TGTGCCAGCAGCTTGGGTTCGGGGGGGGCCAAAAACATTCAGTACTTC. The whole variable domain, filled in from reference TRBV5-6 and TRBJ2-4, reads DAGVTQSPTHLIKTRGQQVTLRCSPKSGHDTVSWYQQALGQGPQFIFQYYEEEERQRGNFPDRFSGHQFPNYSSELNVNALLLGDSALYLCASSLGSGGAKNIQYFGAGTRLSVL.